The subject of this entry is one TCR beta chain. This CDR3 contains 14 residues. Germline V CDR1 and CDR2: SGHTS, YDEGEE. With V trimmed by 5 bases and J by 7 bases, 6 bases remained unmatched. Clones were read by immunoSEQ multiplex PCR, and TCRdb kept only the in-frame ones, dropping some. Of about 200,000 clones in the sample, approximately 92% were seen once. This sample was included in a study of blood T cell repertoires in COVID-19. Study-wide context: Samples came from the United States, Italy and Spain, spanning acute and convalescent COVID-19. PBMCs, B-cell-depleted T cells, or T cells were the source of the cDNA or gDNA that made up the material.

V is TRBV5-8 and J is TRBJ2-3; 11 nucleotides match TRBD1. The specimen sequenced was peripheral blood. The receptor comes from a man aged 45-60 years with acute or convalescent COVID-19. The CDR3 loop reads CASRRDRGIHTQYF. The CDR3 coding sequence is TGTGCCAGCAGGAGGGACAGGGGGATCCATACGCAGTATTTT.